Below, one T cell receptor (beta chain) is given with its context. Its antigen is unknown. Every patient was affected by relapse after autologous stem cell transplantation, while exposure to brentuximab vedotin was not uniform. Assay: immunoSEQ multiplex PCR; the TCRdb copy retains only in-frame clones and omits some. The sample has more than 70,000 clones, around 90% seen once. V shed 7 bases and J 8 bases; nucleotides not matched to a gene: 6. The CDR3 is 14 residues long. Germline V CDR1 and CDR2: MDHEN, SYDVKM. These data belong to a study of PD-1 blockade in classical Hodgkin lymphoma. The study's findings and limits: Diversity similar to that of newly diagnosed patients was seen at baseline in complete responders. Relapsed/refractory patients reportedly had the lowest baseline TCR diversity, below newly diagnosed patients, who were below healthy donors. By C4D1 there was a significant rise in CD4+ TCR diversity but not in CD8+ TCR diversity.

The V gene is TRBV28, the J gene TRBJ2-6, with 9 bases identical to TRBD2. The source of this sequence is a human donor with classical Hodgkin lymphoma. Sequencing used peripheral blood mononuclear cells (PBMCs), obtained before the second cycle of nivolumab. The CDR3 coding sequence is TGTGCCAGCATCGCGGGGGGGAAGCCCAACGTCCTGACTTTC. This gives the protein CASIAGGKPNVLTF.